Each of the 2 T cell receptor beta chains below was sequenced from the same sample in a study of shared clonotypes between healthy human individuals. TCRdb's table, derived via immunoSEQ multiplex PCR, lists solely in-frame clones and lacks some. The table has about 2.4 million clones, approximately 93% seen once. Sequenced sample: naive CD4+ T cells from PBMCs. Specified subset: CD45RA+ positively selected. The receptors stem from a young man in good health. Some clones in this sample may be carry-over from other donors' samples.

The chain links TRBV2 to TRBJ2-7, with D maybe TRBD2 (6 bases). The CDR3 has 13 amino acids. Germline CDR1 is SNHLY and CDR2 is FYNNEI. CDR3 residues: CASSGAGGPFVFV. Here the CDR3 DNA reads TGTGCCAGCAGTGGTGCAGGAGGGCCATTCGTCTTCGTC.

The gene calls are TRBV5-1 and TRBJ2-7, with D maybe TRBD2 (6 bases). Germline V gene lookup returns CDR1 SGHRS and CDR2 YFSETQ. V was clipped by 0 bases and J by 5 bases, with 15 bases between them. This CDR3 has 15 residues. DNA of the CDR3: TGCGCCAGCAGCTTGGCCTGGGGTGGCGGGAACGAGCAGTACTTC. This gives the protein CASSLAWGGGNEQYF.